Following are 30 T cell receptor beta chains from one sample sequenced in a study of cytomegalovirus exposure and HLA in healthy donors. The data were produced by immunoSEQ multiplex PCR, yet TCRdb's version contains in-frame clones alone and is incomplete. The table has over 60,000 clones, roughly 95% seen once. Sequencing was performed on PBMCs. Source of these receptors: a man between 18 and 29 years old in good health and CMV-seronegative.

The rearrangement links TRBV27 to TRBJ1-1; D ambiguous. The CDR3 is 12 residues long. V was trimmed by 6 bases and J by 3 bases, leaving 8 bases between them. From germline, CDR1 is MNHEY and CDR2 SMNVEV (reference sequence). The CDR3 region is CASRVGDTEAFF. As DNA, the CDR3 is TGTGCCAGCAGAGTCGGGGACACTGAAGCTTTCTTT.

V is TRBV9 and J is TRBJ2-2, with TRBD1 matching over 9 bases. CDR1 and CDR2 from the germline V gene are SGDLS and YYNGEE. With 3 bases clipped from V and 7 bases from J, the junction kept 7 bases outside the gene matches. This CDR3 contains 15 residues. CDR3 sequence (DNA): TGTGCCAGCAGCGGAAGACAGGGGGGGAACGGGGAGCTGTTTTTT. This codes for CASSGRQGGNGELFF.

This clone was observed once. This rearrangement joins TRBV6-1 to TRBJ1-5; 8 positions agree with TRBD1. V lost 4 bases, J lost 6 bases, and 5 bases stayed unmatched. From germline, CDR1 is MNHNS and CDR2 SASEGT. The CDR3 is made up of 14 amino acids. The CDR3 region is CASSARQGSQPQHF. The CDR3 DNA sequence: TGTGCCAGCAGTGCCAGACAGGGGAGTCAGCCCCAGCATTTT.

This rearrangement joins TRBV5-5 to TRBJ1-1; TRBD1 aligns across 7 bases. This CDR3 has 15 amino acids. V dropped 3 bases and J dropped 1; count of bases not matched to a gene: 6. Looked up from germline, CDR1 is SGHKS and CDR2 is YYEKEE (reference sequence). CDR3 in DNA: TGTGCCAGCAGCTACCACCGACAGGGGAACACTGAAGCTTTCTTT. This codes for CASSYHRQGNTEAFF. Full variable domain (outside the CDR3, taken from reference TRBV5-5 and TRBJ1-1): DAGVTQSPTHLIKTRGQQVTLRCSPISGHKSVSWYQQVLGQGPQFIFQYYEKEERGRGNFPDRFSARQFPNYSSELNVNALLLGDSALYLCASSYHRQGNTEAFFGQGTRLTVV.

The V call is TRBV28, the J call TRBJ2-1; D unclear. V was trimmed by 6 bases and J by 9 bases, leaving 6 bases between them. The CDR3 loop spans 10 amino acids. Germline values: CDR1 MDHEN, CDR2 SYDVKM. The CDR3 loop is CASSGFEQFF. CDR3 coding DNA: TGTGCCAGCAGCGGTTTTGAGCAGTTCTTC.

The rearrangement joins TRBV11-3 to TRBJ2-5; maybe TRBD2 (5 bases). There are 14 residues in the CDR3. The ends were cut back, 0 bases at V and 5 bases at J, with 10 bases in the middle. Germline CDR1 reads SGHNT; CDR2 reads YENEEA. For the CDR3, the DNA is TGTGCCAGCAGCTTAGAAACGGGGAAGGAGACCCAGTACTTC. Protein product: CASSLETGKETQYF.

V usage is TRBV5-6 and J usage is TRBJ1-4, with D possibly matching TRBD1 (5 bases). Trimming pared 3 bases from V and 7 bases from J, leaving 16 bases between. The CDR3 contains 15 residues. Germline values: CDR1 SGHDT, CDR2 YYEEEE. The CDR3 DNA sequence: TGTGCCAGCAGCTCTCGGACGGAGGGGAGTGAAAAACTGTTTTTT. Translating gives CASSSRTEGSEKLFF. Supplemented by reference TRBV5-6 and TRBJ1-4, the full variable domain reads DAGVTQSPTHLIKTRGQQVTLRCSPKSGHDTVSWYQQALGQGPQFIFQYYEEEERQRGNFPDRFSGHQFPNYSSELNVNALLLGDSALYLCASSSRTEGSEKLFFGSGTQLSVL.

The chain has TRBV6-1 and TRBJ2-1, with 12 bases lining up with TRBD2. CDR1 is MNHNS, CDR2 SASEGT, per germline. CDR3 length: 16 residues. Losses at the gene ends were 2 bases for V and 12 bases for J; bases not matched to a gene: 11. CDR3 residues: CASSESPLAGGGGQFF. The DNA for the CDR3 is TGTGCCAGCAGTGAATCCCCCCTAGCGGGAGGGGGGGGGCAGTTCTTC.

This chain joins TRBV27 and TRBJ1-1, with a possible D match to TRBD1 (5 bases). The germline V gene encodes CDR1 MNHEY and CDR2 SMNVEV (reference sequence). The CDR3 has 15 residues. Trimming removed 2 bases from V and 0 bases from J, with 10 bases in between. CDR3 sequence reads: CASSLEGVLNTEAFF. CDR3 sequence (DNA): TGTGCCAGCAGTTTAGAAGGGGTGTTGAACACTGAAGCTTTCTTT.

V gene TRBV5-4 combines with J gene TRBJ2-5, with D perhaps TRBD1 (6 bases). With 1 base removed from V and 3 bases from J, the gap between germline ends came to 7 bases. CDR1 is SGHNT and CDR2 is YYREEE in the germline V gene (reference sequence). This CDR3 has 13 amino acids. The CDR3 DNA is TGTGCCAGCAGCTTGCCAGGGGAAGAGACCCAGTACTTC. Translating it yields CASSLPGEETQYF. The whole variable domain, filled in from reference TRBV5-4 and TRBJ2-5, reads ETGVTQSPTHLIKTRGQQVTLRCSSQSGHNTVSWYQQALGQGPQFIFQYYREEENGRGNFPPRFSGLQFPNYSSELNVNALELDDSALYLCASSLPGEETQYFGPGTRLLVL.

The V call is TRBV28, the J call TRBJ1-1, with 8 nucleotides matching TRBD1. This CDR3 is built from 15 residues. Germline-derived CDR1 and CDR2 are MDHEN and SYDVKM. Trimming removed 2 bases from V and 0 bases from J; junction bases left unmatched: 2. The DNA for the CDR3 is TGTGCCAGCAGTTTAGGGACAGGACTGAACACTGAAGCTTTCTTT. Translating gives CASSLGTGLNTEAFF.

V and J are TRBV23-1 and TRBJ1-1; D gene uncertain. TRBV23-1 is classed as an ORF, of uncertain function. The CDR3 runs to 13 residues. Trimming cost V 7 bases and J 5 bases, with 14 bases left between them. CDR3 sequence reads: CASIKRVDTEAFF. The DNA of the CDR3 is TGCGCCAGCATAAAGCGGGTGGATACTGAAGCTTTCTTT.

The CDR3 reads CASSDSTGGWDTEAFF. The CDR3, as DNA: TGTGCCAGCAGTGACTCGACAGGGGGCTGGGACACTGAAGCTTTCTTT. The chain combines TRBV2 with TRBJ1-1; TRBD1 aligns across 10 bases. The germline gives CDR1 SNHLY, CDR2 FYNNEI. V dropped 3 bases and J dropped 3; count of bases not matched to a gene: 7. The CDR3 length is 16 residues.

This sequence joins TRBV29-1 and TRBJ2-2, with unresolved D. The length of the CDR3 is 12 residues. Germline V gene sequence: CDR1 SQVTM, CDR2 ANQGSEA. Trimming shortened V by 7 bases and J by 4 bases, and 10 bases separated the two germline ends. The CDR3 spells CSAASRTGELFF. DNA of the CDR3: TGCAGCGCCGCTAGTCGCACCGGGGAGCTGTTTTTT.

The chain couples TRBV4-1 to TRBJ1-2; D call uncertain. Germline V gene lookup returns CDR1 MGHRA and CDR2 YSYEKL. V dropped 0 bases and J dropped 8 bases, with 10 bases sitting between them. The CDR3 has 13 amino acids. In DNA, the CDR3 is TGCGCCAGCAGCCAAGATCCGATCAGGGGCTACACCTTC. Protein product: CASSQDPIRGYTF.

The gene calls are TRBV9 and TRBJ1-2; 7 positions match TRBD1. V gave up 6 bases and J gave up 0 bases; unmatched junction bases: 14. Germline-derived CDR1 and CDR2 are SGDLS and YYNGEE. CDR3 length: 17 residues. The CDR3 reads CASTPNRDSYANYGYTF. The CDR3 DNA is TGTGCCAGCACCCCCAACCGGGACAGCTATGCTAACTATGGCTACACCTTC.

Judged by abundance, this clone is large (0.1 to 1%). V usage is TRBV7-3 and J usage is TRBJ2-1; TRBD2 matches 10 bases. The CDR3 has 19 residues. Germline V CDR1 and CDR2: SGHTA, FQGTGA. V trimming: 5 bases; J trimming: 2 bases; junction bases outside the gene matches: 15. The CDR3 coding sequence is TGTGCCAGCAGCCAACGTAAACCTTCTAGCGGGAGTACCTACAATGAGCAGTTCTTC. This translates into CASSQRKPSSGSTYNEQFF.

The chain combines TRBV19 with TRBJ2-7, with a weak D call TRBD2 (5 bases). From germline, CDR1 is LNHDA and CDR2 SQIVND (reference sequence). The CDR3 covers 13 residues. Trimming removed 5 bases from V and 6 bases from J, with 14 bases in between. The CDR3 here is CASSYSRASEQYF. DNA for the CDR3: TGTGCCAGTAGTTATTCGAGGGCTAGCGAGCAGTACTTC.

CDR3 nucleotides: TGTGCCAGCAGTGATGGGGGGGGGCCTTATAATTCACCCCTCCACTTT. Protein: CASSDGGGPYNSPLHF. The V call is TRBV6-1, the J call TRBJ1-6; tentatively, D is TRBD1 (6 bases). Germline V gene lookup returns CDR1 MNHNS and CDR2 SASEGT. The CDR3 is 16 amino acids. Trimming shortened V by 3 bases and J by 4 bases, and 13 bases separated the two germline ends.

V usage is TRBV19 and J usage is TRBJ2-1, with TRBD2 identical over 9 bases. Germline loops: CDR1 LNHDA, CDR2 SQIVND (reference sequence). The CDR3 consists of 13 residues. V shed 8 bases and J 7 bases; nucleotides not matched to a gene: 6. The CDR3: CASSGLAGNEQFF. The CDR3 DNA sequence: TGTGCCAGTTCGGGGCTAGCGGGGAATGAGCAGTTCTTC.

V usage is TRBV11-2 and J usage is TRBJ2-6; TRBD1 is a possible D gene (5 bases). Germline V lookup: CDR1 SGHAT, CDR2 FQNNGV. The V end was cut by 5 bases, the J end by 0 bases, with 5 bases between. The CDR3 is 14 residues long. The CDR3 is CASSTGSGANVLTF. The CDR3 DNA is TGTGCCAGCAGCACAGGCTCTGGGGCCAACGTCCTGACTTTC. The variable domain in full, completed from reference TRBV11-2 and TRBJ2-6, reads EAGVAQSPRYKIIEKRQSVAFWCNPISGHATLYWYQQILGQGPKLLIQFQNNGVVDDSQLPKDRFSAERLKGVDSTLKIQPAKLEDSAVYLCASSTGSGANVLTFGAGSRLTVL.

The count of this clone is one. The chain uses TRBV10-3 and TRBJ2-7; 11 nucleotides match TRBD1. Germline V CDR1 and CDR2: ENHRY, SYGVKD. J was trimmed by 2 bases and V by 5 bases; bases with no gene match: 5. This CDR3 has 15 amino acids. CDR3 loop: CAISTGQGGTYEQYF. CDR3 coding DNA: TGTGCCATCAGTACGGGACAGGGGGGGACCTACGAGCAGTACTTC.

The chain has TRBV2 and TRBJ1-1, with 12 bases lining up with TRBD1. The germline CDR1 and CDR2 sequences are SNHLY and FYNNEI. This CDR3 comprises 16 residues. V was clipped by 7 bases and J by 5 bases; unmatched bases: 11. This chain's CDR3 is CASTPGTGGVRTEAFF. CDR3 nucleotide sequence: TGTGCCAGCACCCCCGGGACAGGGGGCGTTCGGACTGAAGCTTTCTTT.

The chain uses TRBV9 and TRBJ1-2; tentatively, D is TRBD1 (6 bases). Deletions cut 3 bases from V and 3 bases from J, with 12 bases between. The CDR3 runs 14 residues. Germline V gives CDR1 SGDLS, CDR2 YYNGEE. This chain's CDR3 is CASSGEQGYYGYTF. CDR3 in DNA: TGTGCCAGCAGCGGCGAACAGGGTTACTATGGCTACACCTTC.

The chain links TRBV21-1 to TRBJ2-5; the D call in the table, TRBD1, was not verified against the DNA. TRBV21-1 is listed as a pseudogene. CDR3 length: 16 amino acids. The CDR3 loop is CASSKRTDRVQETQYF. CDR3 in DNA: TGTGCCAGCAGCAAGCGAACGGACAGGGTCCAAGAGACCCAGTACTTC.

This chain links TRBV5-4 with TRBJ2-7, with a possible D match to TRBD2 (7 bases). This CDR3 contains 16 residues. V lost 3 bases to trimming and J lost 0 bases, with 16 bases between them. Germline V gene lookup returns CDR1 SGHNT and CDR2 YYREEE (reference sequence). CDR3 DNA sequence: TGTGCCAGCAGCTGGGGGGGCGGTGGGGTCTCCTACGAGCAGTACTTC. Translating it yields CASSWGGGGVSYEQYF.

The chain employs TRBV5-1 and TRBJ1-3; TRBD1 matches 8 bases. CDR1 is SGHRS, CDR2 YFSETQ, per germline. CDR3 length: 14 amino acids. V was clipped by 3 bases and J by 3 bases; unmatched bases: 2. The CDR3 DNA is TGCGCCAGCAGCTCGACAGGGGTTGGAAACACCATATATTTT. As protein: CASSSTGVGNTIYF.

The rearrangement joins TRBV29-1 to TRBJ1-2; D is uncertain. Germline V gene sequence: CDR1 SQVTM, CDR2 ANQGSEA. V was clipped by 7 bases and J by 3 bases, with 15 bases between them. The CDR3 runs 13 residues. The CDR3 nucleotides read TGCAGCGCCTGGGGAGAGACGCACTATGGCTACACCTTC. Amino acid sequence: CSAWGETHYGYTF.

The V call is TRBV18, the J call TRBJ2-2, with a weak D call TRBD1 (6 bases). CDR1 is KGHSH and CDR2 is LQKENI in the germline V gene. The V and J ends lost 3 bases and 7 bases respectively, with 6 bases between them. This CDR3 spans 12 amino acids. This CDR3 reads CASSPTGGELFF. CDR3 bases: TGTGCCAGCTCACCGACAGGCGGGGAGCTGTTTTTT.

The CDR3 loop reads CATRGEGATTAFF. CDR3 in DNA: TGTGCCACCAGGGGCGAGGGGGCGACAACAGCTTTCTTT. This rearrangement joins TRBV6-1 to TRBJ1-1; 7 nucleotides line up with TRBD1. The junction had 15 bases not matched to a gene; V was cut back by 10 bases and J by 10 bases. CDR3 size: 13 residues. The germline V gene has CDR1 MNHNS and CDR2 SASEGT.